This T cell receptor beta chain appears in the sequencing data of a study of cytomegalovirus exposure and HLA in healthy donors. Nominal health characterized the donors when sampled, though unrecorded immune exposures were likely. The germline gives CDR1 SGHTA, CDR2 FQGNSA. Trimming removed 2 bases from V and 3 bases from J, with 14 bases in between. The CDR3 consists of 16 residues. The PCR had 60 Vbeta and 13 Jbeta primers. Assay used: immunoSEQ multiplex PCR; TCRdb lists only in-frame clones, some missing. The listing records 100,000 to 150,000 clones. The specimen sequenced was PBMCs. This chain joins TRBV7-2 and TRBJ2-1; D is possibly TRBD1 (6 bases). The receptor's source is a woman aged 40 to 50 in good health and CMV-seropositive. CDR3 coding DNA: TGTGCCAGCAGCTTACTACAGGGACGAATCTACAATGAGCAGTTCTTC. This codes for CASSLLQGRIYNEQFF.